Only a few counts were recorded for the clone carrying this TCR beta chain. The record originates from a study of response to subunit inactivated influenza vaccine. The germline V and J ends were trimmed by 6 bases and 3 bases, with 15 bases remaining between them. Germline CDR1 and CDR2: SNHLY and FYNNEI. The CDR3 loop spans 15 amino acids. A single record per CDR3 protein comes from TCRdb applying MiXCR to the RT-PCR reads. The sample holds over 800,000 distinct CDR3 sequences, about 20% seen once. This rearrangement joins TRBV2 to TRBJ1-5; D possibly corresponds to TRBD1 (6 bases). Sequencing used PBMCs from blood, obtained about 5 days after vaccination. This TCR was sampled from a man aged 50-60 years who received an inactivated influenza vaccine. The CDR3 sequence is CASSPDSFYNQPQHF. The CDR3 DNA follows: TGTGCCAGCAGCCCGGACAGTTTCTACAATCAGCCCCAGCATTTT.